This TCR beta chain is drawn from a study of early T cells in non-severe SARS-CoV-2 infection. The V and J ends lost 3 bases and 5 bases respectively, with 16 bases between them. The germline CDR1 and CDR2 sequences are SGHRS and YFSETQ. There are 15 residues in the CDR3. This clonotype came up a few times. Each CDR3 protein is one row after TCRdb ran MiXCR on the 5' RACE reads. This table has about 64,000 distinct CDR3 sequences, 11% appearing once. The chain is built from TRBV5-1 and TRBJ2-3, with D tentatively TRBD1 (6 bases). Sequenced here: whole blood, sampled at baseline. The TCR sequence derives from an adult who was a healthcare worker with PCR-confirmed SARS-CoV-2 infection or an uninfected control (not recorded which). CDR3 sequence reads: CASSSGQPGEDTQYF. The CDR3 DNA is TGCGCCAGCAGCTCCGGACAGCCCGGGGAAGATACGCAGTATTTT.